The T cell receptor beta chain under discussion was sequenced for a study of T cell repertoires in cytomegalovirus infection. Trimming took 1 base from V and 7 from J; bases not matched to a gene: 6. The CDR3 contains 15 residues. CDR1 is LNHNV, CDR2 YYDKDF, per germline (reference sequence). TCRdb independently ran MiXCR on the reads; one entry per CDR3 protein. In the table there are roughly 310,000 distinct CDR3 sequences, roughly 28% of which are singletons. In its sample, this clonotype was seen a few times. What it binds is unknown. Study results and limitations: Using cumulative public TCR beta family frequency, the authors identified those who carried CMV together with the relevant HLA.

The origin of this receptor is a human donor in good health (CMV status not recorded). Some clones in this sample may be carry-over from other donors' samples. The J gene is TRBJ2-1, the V gene TRBV15; 8 bases match TRBD1. The sequencing used cultured PBMCs, collected from culture after CMV antigen stimulation. Here the CDR3 reads CATSRARTGLNEQFF. CDR3 in DNA: TGTGCCACCAGCAGAGCCCGGACAGGGTTAAATGAGCAGTTCTTC. Combining the CDR3 with reference TRBV15 and TRBJ2-1 gives the whole variable domain DAMVIQNPRYQVTQFGKPVTLSCSQTLNHNVMYWYQQKSSQAPKLLFHYYDKDFNNEADTPDNFQSRRPNTSFCFLDIRSPGLGDTAMYLCATSRARTGLNEQFFGPGTRLTVL.